The next 16 T cell receptor beta chains were all read from a single sample in a study of Ad26.COV2.S vaccination and SARS-CoV-2 variants. Libraries were prepared by immunoSEQ multiplex PCR; TCRdb keeps only in-frame clonotypes and omits some of them. Here the sample spans some 390,000 clones, 89% being singletons. Treatment defined: roughly 18 received Ad26.COV2.S at low or high dose, single or two shots; about five received placebo; per-sample allocation not given. Following the first vaccine or placebo injection, samples were taken on day 63. This material consisted of peripheral blood, taken in a trial of Ad26.COV2.S vaccine versus placebo. These receptor sequences come from a person aged 18 to 65 who received the Ad26.COV2.S COVID-19 vaccine or a placebo.

The J gene is TRBJ1-6, the V gene TRBV10-3; D is perhaps TRBD1 (5 bases). Per the germline V gene, CDR1 is ENHRY and CDR2 is SYGVKD. The CDR3 extends over 14 amino acids. Trimming took 8 bases from V and 8 from J, leaving 16 bases between them. The CDR3 DNA reads TGTGCCATCTGGGACGGGGTTAATCATTCACCCCTCCACTTT. Protein product: CAIWDGVNHSPLHF.

This chain connects TRBV6-2 or TRBV6-3 to TRBJ1-2; 8 nucleotides align to TRBD1. The ends lost 6 bases at V and 5 bases at J; junction bases unmatched: 5. The CDR3 runs 13 residues. Germline V gene lookup returns CDR1 MNHEY and CDR2 SVGEGT. The CDR3 is CASSPTGDYGYTF. CDR3 in DNA: TGTGCCAGCAGCCCGACAGGGGATTATGGCTACACCTTC.

Concerning this clone itself: At one end the junction does not follow the germline gene, possibly because of a read error. The sample holds other DNA sequences that translate to the same CDR3. The V gene is TRBV7-7, the J gene TRBJ1-1; D is undetermined. Germline V gene lookup returns CDR1 SSHAT and CDR2 FNYEAQ (reference sequence). The CDR3 has 13 amino acids. The CDR3 nucleotides read TGTGCTAGCAGCTTAAGGGAGAACACTGAAGCTTTCTTT. Protein sequence: CASSLRENTEAFF.

This chain connects TRBV5-1 to TRBJ2-2; D is possibly TRBD1 (5 bases). The CDR3 is made up of 13 amino acids. Germline V lookup: CDR1 SGHRS, CDR2 YFSETQ. V was clipped by 8 bases and J by 6 bases, with 14 bases between them. This chain's CDR3 is CASNRSLSGELFF. CDR3 sequence (DNA): TGCGCCAGTAACAGGAGTCTGTCCGGGGAGCTGTTTTTT.

J is TRBJ2-1 and V is TRBV28, with a tentative D call TRBD2 (6 bases). Looked up from germline, CDR1 is MDHEN and CDR2 is SYDVKM. The V and J ends lost 6 bases and 9 bases respectively, with 21 bases between them. CDR3 size: 15 residues. CDR3 sequence: CASRTRGTPSGEQFF. The CDR3, as DNA: TGTGCCAGCAGAACCCGGGGGACTCCATCCGGTGAGCAGTTCTTC.

The gene calls are TRBV7-9 and TRBJ2-7, with 9 bases matching TRBD2. Germline trimming cut 5 bases from V and 0 bases from J; bases unmatched to any gene: 2. Germline V gives CDR1 SEHNR, CDR2 FQNEAQ (reference sequence). The CDR3 is made up of 14 amino acids. CDR3 sequence: CASSPTSGSYEQYF. CDR3 bases: TGTGCCAGCAGCCCGACTAGCGGCTCCTACGAGCAGTACTTC.

The chain carries TRBV9 and TRBJ2-7; unclear D gene. V gave up 4 bases and J gave up 3 bases, with 11 bases separating them. The CDR3 sequence is 13 residues long. The germline V gene has CDR1 SGDLS and CDR2 YYNGEE. The CDR3 DNA sequence: TGTGCCAGCAGCCCCCAAGGGAACTACGAGCAGTACTTC. This encodes CASSPQGNYEQYF.

The rearrangement uses TRBV13 and TRBJ2-1; 8 positions match TRBD2. The CDR3 is made up of 13 amino acids. J gave up 9 bases and V 5 bases, and 6 bases lay outside the gene matches. CDR1 PRHDT and CDR2 FYEKMQ come from the germline V gene (reference sequence). The CDR3 DNA reads as TGTGCCAGCAGCACTTCAGCGGGAGTTGAGCAGTTCTTC. Encoded protein: CASSTSAGVEQFF.

This chain links TRBV18 with TRBJ1-6, with 7 bases matching TRBD1. V trimming: 2 bases; J trimming: 5 bases; junction bases outside the gene matches: 0. Germline CDR1 and CDR2: KGHSH and LQKENI. This CDR3 comprises 14 residues. The CDR3 sequence is CASSPDRDNSPLHF. The CDR3 DNA follows: TGTGCCAGCTCACCAGACAGGGATAATTCACCCCTCCACTTT.

The gene calls are TRBV29-1 and TRBJ1-1; maybe TRBD1 (6 bases). There are 14 residues in the CDR3. Germline CDR1 is SQVTM and CDR2 is ANQGSEA. Trimming removed 3 bases from V and 0 bases from J, with 11 bases in between. The CDR3 region has the DNA TGCAGCGTTGATTATGGGACACTGAACACTGAAGCTTTCTTT. Translated: CSVDYGTLNTEAFF. The whole variable domain, remainder taken from reference TRBV29-1 and TRBJ1-1, is SAVISQKPSRDICQRGTSLTIQCQVDSQVTMMFWYRQQPGQSLTLIATANQGSEATYESGFVIDKFPISRPNLTFSTLTVSNMSPEDSSIYLCSVDYGTLNTEAFFGQGTRLTVV.

This clone has only one observation. CDR3: CASSPGRAGGPSYEQYF. The CDR3 region has the DNA TGTGCCAGCAGCCCGGGACGGGCAGGGGGCCCCTCCTACGAGCAGTACTTC. The chain has TRBV7-3 and TRBJ2-7; 8 nucleotides agree with TRBD1. CDR1 SGHTA and CDR2 FQGTGA come from the germline V gene. CDR3 size: 17 residues. V lost 5 bases to trimming and J lost 0 bases; unmatched junction nucleotides: 12.

J is TRBJ1-3 and V is TRBV5-5; the match to TRBD1 covers 8 bases. This CDR3 is built from 19 residues. From germline, CDR1 is SGHKS and CDR2 YYEKEE (reference sequence). With V trimmed by 0 bases and J by 0 bases, 11 bases remained unmatched. The CDR3 sequence is CASSLALGQGLNSGNTIYF. The CDR3 coding sequence is TGTGCCAGCAGCTTGGCCTTAGGACAGGGCCTAAACTCTGGAAACACCATATATTTT.

The chain uses TRBV28 and TRBJ2-1; the match to TRBD2 covers 7 bases. Unmatched junction bases numbered 11, after V lost 6 bases and J lost 0 bases. Germline-derived CDR1 and CDR2 are MDHEN and SYDVKM. CDR3 length: 17 residues. Here the CDR3 reads CASRTRLAQSSYNEQFF. The CDR3 coding sequence is TGTGCCAGCAGGACTAGACTAGCTCAGAGCTCCTACAATGAGCAGTTCTTC.

The chain is built from TRBV28 and TRBJ1-1; D uncertain. V was shortened by 3 bases and J by 5 bases, with 4 bases between the two germline ends. CDR1 and CDR2 from the germline V gene are MDHEN and SYDVKM. The CDR3 totals 11 residues. The CDR3 reads CASSFSTEAFF. CDR3 in DNA: TGTGCCAGCAGTTTTTCTACTGAAGCTTTCTTT.

This chain connects TRBV15 to TRBJ2-3; D is ambiguous. The CDR3 covers 13 residues. The germline V gene encodes CDR1 LNHNV and CDR2 YYDKDF (reference sequence). V shed 4 bases and J shed 4 bases, with 9 bases lying between them. Written as DNA, the CDR3 is TGTGCCACCAGCATCCCCCCGGCAGATACGCAGTATTTT. Protein product: CATSIPPADTQYF.

The chain links TRBV6-5 to TRBJ1-6; maybe TRBD1 (5 bases). The CDR3 extends over 14 amino acids. In germline, CDR1 is MNHEY, CDR2 SVGAGI. V was trimmed by 5 bases and J by 7 bases, leaving 12 bases between them. CDR3 bases: TGTGCCAGCAGTCTCAGGGCTACCAATTCACCCCTCCACTTT. Translation gives CASSLRATNSPLHF.